The clone carrying this T cell receptor (beta chain) was recorded many times. Its antigen is still unknown. The authors made TCR beta libraries by quantitative 5'-RACE with molecular barcodes. TCRdb reprocessed the 5' RACE reads via MiXCR and lists one record per CDR3 protein. The sample consists of about 340,000 distinct CDR3 sequences, under 8.5% of them appearing once. This sample is drawn from a study of CD8 T cells in ankylosing spondylitis. Study-level points and caveats: A number of the motif variants had already been described in reactive arthritis synovial fluid and blood. Disease-associated clones were reportedly significantly overrepresented in matched ankylosing spondylitis synovial fluid. Among TCR beta sequences, a motif of several highly homologous variants appeared characteristic of ankylosing spondylitis blood. With a CD8+ phenotype, disease-linked clones were relatively rare in peripheral blood.

Germline CDR1 reads LNHNV; CDR2 reads YYDKDF (reference sequence). Deletions cut 8 bases from V and 5 bases from J, with 15 bases between. The CDR3 runs to 14 residues. Sample: blood, either unsorted or a sorted T cell fraction (not recorded which). The clonotype was recovered from a male donor with ankylosing spondylitis. V and J are TRBV15 and TRBJ2-2, with D uncertain. The CDR3 loop reads CATGEAGITGELFF. CDR3 bases: TGTGCCACCGGAGAGGCAGGCATAACCGGGGAGCTGTTTTTT.